The T cell receptor beta chain described here comes from a study of CD8+ T cells in alopecia areata. About the study: Percentage of affected scalp area was the basis on which treated patients' severity was scored. Overall study results and limits: For patients receiving tofacitinib, scalp clonality and expanded CD8+ clones among the top 100 significantly decreased. Many expanded lesional clones remained in scalp and blood on tofacitinib.

The treatment: oral pan-JAK inhibitor, 5-10 mg twice daily. This clone was detected only a few times. Its antigen is unknown. Extraction and reverse transcription of RNA yielded cDNA as the sequencing template. The protocol was immunoSEQ multiplex PCR, while the TCRdb copy is restricted to in-frame clones and leaves out a portion. The sample records about 60,000 clones, approximately 44% being singletons. CDR1 and CDR2 from the germline V gene are SQVTM and ANQGSEA. This CDR3 region has 12 residues. J was trimmed by 8 bases and V by 4 bases; bases with no gene match: 4. The sequenced sample was CD8+ T cells sorted from blood, obtained at approximately week 39, from a patient treated with tofacitinib. This receptor was identified in a human donor with alopecia areata. This chain uses TRBV29-1 with TRBJ2-1; 8 positions match TRBD2. The CDR3 loop reads CSVAASGYEQFF. CDR3 in DNA: TGCAGCGTTGCCGCTAGCGGGTATGAGCAGTTCTTC.